The 8 T cell receptor beta chains below come from one sample, sequenced in a study of blood T cell repertoires in COVID-19. Profiled with immunoSEQ multiplex PCR; TCRdb holds only in-frame clones, not every one. This sample has 150,000 to 200,000 clones; approximately 79% occur once, and the top ten carry roughly 17%. The sequencing input was peripheral blood. Every receptor here comes from a man aged 55 to 70 with active or convalescent COVID-19.

The chain has TRBV7-9 and TRBJ2-1, with 13 bases identical to TRBD2. The germline V gene has CDR1 SEHNR and CDR2 FQNEAQ (reference sequence). With V trimmed by 4 bases and J by 6 bases, 12 bases remained unmatched. This CDR3 contains 18 residues. DNA for the CDR3: TGTGCCAGCAGCTCACCGGGACTAGCGGGGATCTTGTCCAATGAGCAGTTCTTC. Encoded protein: CASSSPGLAGILSNEQFF. The full variable domain, with the rest looked up from reference TRBV7-9 and TRBJ2-1, is DTGVSQNPRHKITKRGQNVTFRCDPISEHNRLYWYRQTLGQGPEFLTYFQNEAQLEKSRLLSDRFSAERPKGSFSTLEIQRTEQGDSAMYLCASSSPGLAGILSNEQFFGPGTRLTVL.

Only a few counts were recorded for this clone. J is TRBJ1-5 and V is TRBV27; 9 bases align to TRBD1. This CDR3 comprises 17 residues. Unmatched junction bases numbered 7, after V lost 2 bases and J lost 2 bases. CDR1 is MNHEY and CDR2 is SMNVEV in the germline V gene (reference sequence). CDR3 DNA sequence: TGTGCCAGCAGTTTAGGCCCTCGGACAGGGGGCAATCAGCCCCAGCATTTT. Amino acids: CASSLGPRTGGNQPQHF.

This chain links TRBV6-5 with TRBJ2-5; TRBD1 might be the D (5 bases). Trimming stripped 3 bases from V and 1 base from J, with 9 bases between. The CDR3 extends over 14 amino acids. Germline V gene data show CDR1 as MNHEY and CDR2 as SVGAGI. Here the CDR3 reads CASSYGTGQETQYF. Here the CDR3 DNA reads TGTGCCAGCAGTTATGGAACAGGCCAAGAGACCCAGTACTTC.

The rearrangement joins TRBV25-1 to TRBJ1-2; 7 bases map to TRBD1. CDR1 and CDR2 from the germline V gene are MGHDK and SYGVNS. The CDR3 has 12 residues. With 7 bases clipped from V and 8 bases from J, the junction kept 7 bases outside the gene matches. CDR3 coding DNA: TGTGCCAGCAAGGGACAGCCGAGGGGCTACACCTTC. Protein: CASKGQPRGYTF.

The V call is TRBV7-2, the J call TRBJ1-2; no clear D. The CDR3 is made up of 15 amino acids. Trimming removed 5 bases at V and 3 bases at J, with 16 bases between. The germline V gene has CDR1 SGHTA and CDR2 FQGNSA. The CDR3 here is CASSPSPGSHYGYTF. The CDR3 region has the DNA TGTGCCAGCAGCCCATCCCCCGGGAGCCACTATGGCTACACCTTC. The variable domain in full, completed from reference TRBV7-2 and TRBJ1-2, reads GAGVSQSPSNKVTEKGKDVELRCDPISGHTALYWYRQSLGQGLEFLIYFQGNSAPDKSGLPSDRFSAERTGGSVSTLTIQRTQQEDSAVYLCASSPSPGSHYGYTFGSGTRLTVV.

This chain uses TRBV5-1 with TRBJ2-2; TRBD1 might be the D (7 bases). Germline V gene sequence: CDR1 SGHRS, CDR2 YFSETQ. The CDR3 has 16 residues. Trimming stripped 4 bases from V and 9 bases from J, with 22 bases between. Here the CDR3 reads CASSPDLSGGSRELFF. CDR3 coding DNA: TGCGCCAGCAGCCCGGACTTATCAGGGGGGAGTCGGGAGCTGTTTTTT.

This chain joins TRBV19 and TRBJ2-3, with 10 bases matching TRBD1. Germline CDR1 and CDR2: LNHDA and SQIVND (reference sequence). The junction had 8 bases not matched to a gene; V was cut back by 5 bases and J by 3 bases. CDR3 size: 16 residues. The CDR3 protein is CASSVSGQGLTDTQYF. The DNA for the CDR3 is TGTGCCAGTAGTGTGTCGGGACAGGGGTTGACAGATACGCAGTATTTT.

The chain carries TRBV5-5 and TRBJ2-5; a possible D gene is TRBD2 (5 bases). This CDR3 has 13 residues. V shed 6 bases and J shed 7 bases, with 16 bases lying between them. Germline loops: CDR1 SGHKS, CDR2 YYEKEE (reference sequence). CDR3 nucleotide sequence: TGTGCCAGCACCCGACGGGGTGTGAGGACCCAGTACTTC. Protein: CASTRRGVRTQYF.